The present TCR beta chain was sequenced within a study of shared clonotypes between healthy human individuals (dated by TCRdb to 2018 to 2021). A note on the overall study: The cohort comprised two women and three men aged 18 to 49 years. Leukapheresis yielded between about 0.85 and 9.5 billion PBMCs per donor. Blood TCR repertoires of a handful of healthy adults were deeply sequenced to estimate repertoire size and the extent of clonotype sharing between individuals. For each donor, three plates each were used for CD4 naive and CD4 memory, two plates were used for CD8 naive, and one plate was used for CD8 memory. To increase sequencing depth and limit assay-specific biases, different laboratories used diverse techniques to prepare libraries and sequence TCR repertoires. What the work shows at the level of the full study, not this receptor alone: Incomplete sequencing was indicated by rarefaction of sorted-subset datasets, despite the large sequencing depth. Pairwise subsampling indicated that sequencing depth was expected to affect the degree of clonotype sharing among donors. Compared with non-shared clonotypes, the clonotypes found in all four sorted-subset donors had higher generation probabilities. Estimated clonotype richness was generally larger for naive than for memory subsets. Only blood was sampled, and tissue TCR repertoires likely differ from those in blood. The genetic and exposure-history diversity represented was limited by the small number of donors. When four donors were compared, the shared fraction of clonotypes was around 4.6% for naive CD4, less than 4% for naive CD8, 2.3% for memory CD4, and 0.35% to 0.5% for memory CD8.

TCR CDR3 regions were amplified from genomic DNA by multiplex PCR using the deep immunoSEQ assay. Extracted genomic DNA from each cell subset was spread evenly across all wells of several immunoSEQ 96-well plates, with each plate serving as a replicate. For sorted subsets, each replicate PCR was loaded with around 220 ng genomic DNA, equivalent to about 30,000 T cell genomes. Purified libraries were measured with a Qubit 3.0 fluorometer, size-checked on a Bioanalyzer 2100, and measured again with the KAPA Library Quantification kit. Every immunoSEQ 96-well plate was sequenced on a separate single-read 150-cycle Illumina NextSeq 550 flow cell. Per the source publication's procedure: Because the immunoSEQ output held only junctional sequences and lacked quality scores, the filtering could not match the filtering applied to full-length reads. To assign V/J genes and CDR3, sequences were annotated using PyIR, a Python wrapper for IgBLAST v1.9, with IMGT germline references. Reads were filtered out if the reads had weak V/J assignments (E-value above 1e-6), no CDR3, stop codons, out-of-frame junctions, or ambiguous translated residues. V3J clonotypes were defined by identical inferred V gene, J gene, and CDR3 amino acid sequence. The percentage overlap between two repertoires was calculated by dividing the number of shared unique clonotypes by the size of the smaller repertoire. Richness of each repertoire was evaluated using RTK rarefaction, the Chao1 estimator, and Recon v2.1 estimates of unobserved clonotypes. Generation probabilities were computed with OLGA for all TCRbeta clonotypes obtained by the gDNA method from four donors. Entries here come from immuneACCESS through TCRdb and include only in-frame sequences with V and J called. Some clones fail to appear in such tables; in the studies checked, an unresolved V gene covers under half of the shortfall, and the cause of the remainder is unknown. V and J calls and clone size are given by that table; D and trimming were obtained from the DNA. This sample lists more than 2 million clones; about 94% were detected once. 1.5% to 2% of the sample belongs to the ten largest clones.

For this clone: Its specific antigen is unknown. No much larger clonotype is one base removed from it; base qualities were not supplied.

For the CD8 naive samples, CD45RO-negative cells were positively selected for CCR7, yielding a CD45RA+CCR7+ population from which TemRA cells were excluded. The donors were healthy, HIV-negative adults with no recently reported acute infections or vaccinations. Every donor was a Caucasian adult living in Nashville, Tennessee, USA. After blood collection by leukapheresis, PBMCs were isolated using Ficoll-Histopaque density gradient centrifugation and then cryopreserved in the vapor phase of liquid nitrogen. Analytical flow cytometry was used to check the purity and quantity of every magnetically sorted T cell population. From each sorted fraction, genomic DNA was isolated and quantified by UV absorbance on a Nanodrop 2000c. Trimming takes 4 bases off V and 5 bases off J; junction bases not matched to a gene: 6. Including the terminal cysteine and phenylalanine, the CDR3 comprises 15 residues. Left in the record is the CDR3 DNA by itself, 45 bases read in frame from the first base. Looking up the germline V gene (reference sequence) yields CDR1 SEHNR and CDR2 FQNEAQ.

This TCR was sampled from a man between 18 and 29 years old in good health. Some clones in this sample may be carry-over from other donors' samples. Sample: naive CD8+ T cells from PBMCs. The sample's cell subset or site label, decoded: CD45RA+CCR7+. The chain uses TRBV7-9 and TRBJ1-4; 8 central nucleotides agree with TRBD1. The base sequence is TGTGCCAGCAGCTCCAGACAGGGGATGAATGAAAAACTGTTTTTT. Translation gives CASSSRQGMNEKLFF.